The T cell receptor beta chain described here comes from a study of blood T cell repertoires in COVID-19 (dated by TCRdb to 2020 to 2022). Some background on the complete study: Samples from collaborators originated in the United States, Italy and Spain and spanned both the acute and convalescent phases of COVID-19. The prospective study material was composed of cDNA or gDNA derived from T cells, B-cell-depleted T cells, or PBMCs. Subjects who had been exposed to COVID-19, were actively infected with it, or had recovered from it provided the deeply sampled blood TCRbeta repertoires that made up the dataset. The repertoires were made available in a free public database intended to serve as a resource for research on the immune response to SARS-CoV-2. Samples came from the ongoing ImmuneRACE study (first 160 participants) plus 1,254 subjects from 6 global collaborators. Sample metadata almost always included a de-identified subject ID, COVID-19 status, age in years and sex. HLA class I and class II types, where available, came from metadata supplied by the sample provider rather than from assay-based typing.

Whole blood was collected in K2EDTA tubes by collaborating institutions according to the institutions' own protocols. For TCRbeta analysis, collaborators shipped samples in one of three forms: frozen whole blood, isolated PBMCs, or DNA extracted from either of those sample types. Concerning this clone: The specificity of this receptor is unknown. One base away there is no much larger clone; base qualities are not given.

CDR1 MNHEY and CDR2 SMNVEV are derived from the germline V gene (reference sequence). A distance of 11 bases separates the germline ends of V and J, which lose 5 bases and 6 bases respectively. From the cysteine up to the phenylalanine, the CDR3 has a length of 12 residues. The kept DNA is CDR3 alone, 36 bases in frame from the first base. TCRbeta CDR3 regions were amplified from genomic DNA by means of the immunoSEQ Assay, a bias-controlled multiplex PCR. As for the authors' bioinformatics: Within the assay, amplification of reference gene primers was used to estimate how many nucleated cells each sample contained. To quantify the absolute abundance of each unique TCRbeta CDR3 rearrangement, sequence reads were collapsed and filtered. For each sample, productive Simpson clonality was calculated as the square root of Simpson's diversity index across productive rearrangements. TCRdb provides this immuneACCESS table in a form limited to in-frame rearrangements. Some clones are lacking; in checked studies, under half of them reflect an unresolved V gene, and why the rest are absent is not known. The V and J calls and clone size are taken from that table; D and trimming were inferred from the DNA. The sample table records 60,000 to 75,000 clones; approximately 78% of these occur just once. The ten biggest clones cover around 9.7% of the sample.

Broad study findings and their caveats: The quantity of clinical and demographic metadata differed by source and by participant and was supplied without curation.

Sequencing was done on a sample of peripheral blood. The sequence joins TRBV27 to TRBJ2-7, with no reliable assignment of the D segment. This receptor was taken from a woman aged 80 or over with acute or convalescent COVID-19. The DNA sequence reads TGTGCCAGCAGTACTACCCGTGGCGAGCAGTACTTC. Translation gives CASSTTRGEQYF.